The rows below give T cell receptor beta chains drawn from one sample of a study of blood T cells in healthy people across ages. TCRdb re-called the 5' RACE reads with MiXCR, one entry per CDR3 protein. The sample has about 640,000 distinct CDR3 sequences; roughly three fifths are singletons. Material for sequencing was blood. Source of these receptors: a man aged 60 to 75 in good health. Both conserved end residues are trimmed from each CDR3. Some rows have no size entry. The others give once, few or many, or a class for an expanded clone.

CDR3 length	V gene	J gene	clone size	CDR3 protein
12	TRBV10-3	TRBJ1-6	.	AISESQGNSPLH
13	TRBV20-1	TRBJ2-1	.	SAPGTSGGNNEQF
11	TRBV27	TRBJ1-1	few	ASSFPDNTEAF
13	TRBV6-2/TRBV6-3	TRBJ2-1	.	ASSYVGGLGNEQF
12	TRBV2	TRBJ2-5	.	ASSVGLGEETQY
8	TRBV29-1	TRBJ2-5	few	SVVGGTQY
10	TRBV28	TRBJ2-1	.	ASSLEGIEQF
12	TRBV5-6	TRBJ2-1	.	ASSFGSGGDEQF
12	TRBV5-1	TRBJ2-1	.	ASSSEGAYNKQF
12	TRBV28	TRBJ2-7	many	ASSFPGGAYEQY
14	TRBV4-2	TRBJ1-4	.	ASSQHSGQYNEKLF
11	TRBV6-5	TRBJ1-2	.	ASTYTGEGGYT
11	TRBV10-1	TRBJ2-2	.	ASSGENTGELF
9	TRBV7-9	TRBJ2-1	.	AGSLGGGEF
14	TRBV20-1	TRBJ1-4	.	SAGGDRGHSNEKLF
16	TRBV6-1	TRBJ2-7	.	ASSPGLAGGRSSYEQY
13	TRBV6-1	TRBJ2-3	.	ASRRTGTDADTQY
12	TRBV20-1	TRBJ2-7	.	SAPMTGGSYEQY
12	TRBV20-1	TRBJ2-5	.	SASPGVYQETQY
14	TRBV9	TRBJ1-1	.	ASSVGRLPVNTEAF